The 13 T cell receptor beta chains below all came from one sample that was sequenced in a study of T cells expressing NK-cell markers (dated by TCRdb to the early 2020s). The library was built by means of 5' RACE. Instrument used: Illumina HiSeq 2000. The reads went through TCRdb reprocessing, and each CDR3 protein sequence gets one entry with no DNA. The sample table records about 460,000 distinct CDR3 sequences. Of the sample, 1.4% falls within the top ten clones. Sequencing input: blood T cells: a sorted CD56 or NKG2C T cell subset, CD4+ or CD8+ T cells, or bulk PBMC T cells (not recorded which). These receptor sequences come from a woman aged 45-60 years in good health. Donor details come from another sample of the same person, matched by shared clones.

V gene TRBV29-1 combines with J gene TRBJ2-5. This CDR3 is 11 amino acids long. CDR1 SQVTM and CDR2 ANQGSEA come from the germline V gene. The CDR3 protein is CSVDSTGTQYF. The complete variable domain, with remaining parts taken from reference TRBV29-1 and TRBJ2-5, reads SAVISQKPSRDICQRGTSLTIQCQVDSQVTMMFWYRQQPGQSLTLIATANQGSEATYESGFVIDKFPISRPNLTFSTLTVSNMSPEDSSIYLCSVDSTGTQYFGPGTRLLVL.

V and J are TRBV20-1 and TRBJ1-5; TCRdb's assignment of TRBD1 cannot be checked, as there is no DNA. The CDR3 is 16 amino acids. The germline V gene has CDR1 DFQATT and CDR2 SNEGSKA (reference sequence). This chain's CDR3 is CSATPRAGPANQPQHF.

The V and J genes are TRBV14 and TRBJ2-3; TCRdb proposes TRBD1, but this gene call is untestable without DNA. The CDR3 runs 14 residues. Germline V lookup: CDR1 SGHDN, CDR2 FVKESK. CDR3 residues: CASSQQGRTDTQYF.

The V and J genes are TRBV5-1 and TRBJ2-1; TCRdb picks TRBD1, but there is no DNA to check that call. Germline V lookup: CDR1 SGHRS, CDR2 YFSETQ. The CDR3 contains 14 residues. The CDR3 protein is CASSFLTGGYEQFF.

V usage is TRBV12-3 or TRBV12-4 and J usage is TRBJ2-5. The CDR3 contains 13 residues. The CDR3 sequence: CASSPNDRETQYF.

This chain links TRBV12-3 or TRBV12-4 with TRBJ1-3; no DNA is available, so the TRBD1 call from TCRdb remains unchecked. The CDR3 runs to 17 residues. The CDR3 is CASSLADRGKTGNTIYF.

The chain links TRBV9 to TRBJ2-5; as DNA is missing, the TRBD1 call by TCRdb cannot be tested. The CDR3 loop spans 14 amino acids. Germline V lookup: CDR1 SGDLS, CDR2 YYNGEE. The CDR3 spells CASSVEGIQETQYF.

The V gene is TRBV27, the J gene TRBJ2-7; TCRdb outputs TRBD2, but without DNA this stays unchecked. The CDR3 loop spans 13 amino acids. Germline-derived CDR1 and CDR2 are MNHEY and SMNVEV (reference sequence). CDR3 loop: CASRQLAQDEQYF.

The chain links TRBV25-1 to TRBJ2-5; TCRdb indicates TRBD2, and absent DNA this call remains unverified. The CDR3 has 15 amino acids. Germline CDR1 MGHDK, CDR2 SYGVNS. The chain's CDR3 is CASSDGGGGKETQYF.

The chain recombines TRBV7-2 with TRBJ1-2; no DNA is available, so the TRBD1 call from TCRdb remains unchecked. Per the germline V gene, CDR1 is SGHTA and CDR2 is FQGNSA. This CDR3 has 14 residues. CDR3 sequence: CASRLGQGGYGYTF.

V and J are TRBV7-2 and TRBJ2-1; TCRdb gives TRBD1 as the D gene, but with no DNA this cannot be confirmed. CDR3 length: 15 residues. CDR1 SGHTA and CDR2 FQGNSA come from the germline V gene. The CDR3 region is CASTEGQGAGNEQFF. Using reference TRBV7-2 and TRBJ2-1 for the parts outside the CDR3, the full variable domain is GAGVSQSPSNKVTEKGKDVELRCDPISGHTALYWYRQSLGQGLEFLIYFQGNSAPDKSGLPSDRFSAERTGGSVSTLTIQRTQQEDSAVYLCASTEGQGAGNEQFFGPGTRLTVL.

V and J are TRBV6-2 or TRBV6-3 and TRBJ2-3. The CDR3 length is 13 residues. Germline CDR1 is MNHEY and CDR2 is SVGEGT. The CDR3 here is CASRSPNTDTQYF.

The genes are TRBV4-2 and TRBJ2-7; TCRdb lists TRBD2, though no DNA is available to test this call. This CDR3 is 19 amino acids long. Germline V lookup: CDR1 LGHNA, CDR2 YNFKEQ. The chain's CDR3 is CASSQADTSGSGGNYEQYF.